The 15 T cell receptor beta chains in this list originate from one sample, sequenced in a study of blood T cell repertoires in COVID-19. Only in-frame clones appear in the TCRdb table, and some are missing; sequencing was by immunoSEQ multiplex PCR. This table holds about 410,000 clones, about nine tenths found once. Specimen: peripheral blood. These receptors were obtained from a woman in her thirties with active or convalescent COVID-19.

This clone was seen more than once but under ten times. CDR3 in amino acids: CASSPTGDNQPQHF. The CDR3 DNA follows: TGTGCCAGCAGTCCAACAGGGGACAATCAGCCCCAGCATTTT. The J gene is TRBJ1-5, the V gene TRBV25-1; 7 bases agree with TRBD1. The V gene end was trimmed by 5 bases and the J gene end by 3 bases; junction bases not matched to a gene: 4. The germline gives CDR1 MGHDK, CDR2 SYGVNS. CDR3 length: 14 amino acids.

The chain couples TRBV25-1 to TRBJ1-1; D unresolved. CDR3 length: 16 residues. V lost 1 base, J lost 1 base, and 13 bases lay in between. Germline CDR1 is MGHDK and CDR2 is SYGVNS. For the CDR3, the DNA is TGTGCCAGCAGTGAATGGGCTTGGACTAGGAACACTGAAGCTTTCTTT. Its protein product is CASSEWAWTRNTEAFF.

The chain uses TRBV2 and TRBJ2-7, with TRBD1 identical over 9 bases. Trimming removed 6 bases from V and 2 bases from J; junction bases left unmatched: 11. There are 16 residues in the CDR3. Germline V gene data show CDR1 as SNHLY and CDR2 as FYNNEI. Here the CDR3 reads CASSPGQGWGPYEQYF. In DNA, the CDR3 is TGTGCCAGCAGCCCGGGACAGGGCTGGGGACCCTACGAGCAGTACTTC.

The gene calls are TRBV21-1 and TRBJ2-2; TRBD1, the table's D call, was not compared with the DNA. TRBV21-1 is a known pseudogene. CDR3 length equals 16 residues. CDR3 sequence: CASSPLVQGDTGELFF. The CDR3 nucleotides read TGTGCCAGCAGCCCACTAGTCCAGGGGGACACCGGGGAGCTGTTTTTT.

The chain uses TRBV3-1 (or the pseudogene TRBV3-2) and TRBJ2-1; D might be TRBD2 (5 bases). In germline, CDR1 is LGHDT, CDR2 YNNKEL (reference sequence). The CDR3 loop spans 15 amino acids. V was pared by 2 bases and J by 5 bases, with 13 bases between. The CDR3, as DNA: TGTGCCAGCAGCCAATACGCCGGACTGAACAATGAGCAGTTCTTC. This sequence encodes CASSQYAGLNNEQFF.

The CDR3 reads CARDSGRGSPDTQYF. In nucleotides, the CDR3 is TGTGCCAGAGATAGCGGGAGGGGATCACCAGATACGCAGTATTTT. The J gene is TRBJ2-3, the V gene TRBV19; 11 nucleotides agree with TRBD2. Looked up from germline, CDR1 is LNHDA and CDR2 is SQIVND (reference sequence). This CDR3 has 15 residues. J was trimmed by 4 bases and V by 9 bases; bases with no gene match: 9. Using reference TRBV19 and TRBJ2-3 for the parts outside the CDR3, the full variable domain is DGGITQSPKYLFRKEGQNVTLSCEQNLNHDAMYWYRQDPGQGLRLIYYSQIVNDFQKGDIAEGYSVSREKKESFPLTVTSAQKNPTAFYLCARDSGRGSPDTQYFGPGTRLTVL.

The chain is built from TRBV19 and TRBJ1-5; 9 bases align to TRBD1. After removal of 0 bases from V and 4 bases from J, the junction contained 7 bases not matched to a gene. Germline V CDR1 and CDR2: LNHDA, SQIVND (reference sequence). There are 17 residues in the CDR3. CDR3 in amino acids: CASSIDLRDRANQPQHF. CDR3 sequence (DNA): TGTGCCAGTAGTATAGATCTCCGGGACAGGGCTAATCAGCCCCAGCATTTT.

J is TRBJ2-1 and V is TRBV18; D is possibly TRBD2 (6 bases). This CDR3 spans 15 amino acids. V was clipped by 6 bases and J by 5 bases, with 17 bases between them. Germline CDR1 KGHSH, CDR2 LQKENI. CDR3 nucleotide sequence: TGTGCCAGCTCCCTTGCGGGGAGGTACCACAATGAGCAGTTCTTC. As protein: CASSLAGRYHNEQFF. Variable domain in full (rest from reference TRBV18 and TRBJ2-1): NAGVMQNPRHLVRRRGQEARLRCSPMKGHSHVYWYRQLPEEGLKFMVYLQKENIIDESGMPKERFSAEFPKEGPSILRIQQVVRGDSAAYFCASSLAGRYHNEQFFGPGTRLTVL.

The rearrangement uses TRBV27 and TRBJ2-3; 10 positions agree with TRBD2. This CDR3 spans 16 amino acids. CDR1 is MNHEY and CDR2 is SMNVEV in the germline V gene (reference sequence). V lost 6 bases to trimming and J lost 6 bases; unmatched junction nucleotides: 12. The CDR3 loop is CASSSSGGRPGDTQYF. The CDR3 nucleotides are TGTGCCAGCAGCTCTAGCGGGGGCCGTCCGGGGGATACGCAGTATTTT.

The J gene is TRBJ2-5, the V gene TRBV5-5, with D maybe TRBD2 (6 bases). Per germline, CDR1 SGHKS and CDR2 YYEKEE (reference sequence). Trimming left V 4 bases short and J 4 bases short, with 11 bases between. The CDR3 runs 13 residues. The CDR3 DNA reads as TGTGCCAGCAGCCTGACTAGAAGAGAGACCCAGTACTTC. As protein: CASSLTRRETQYF.

CDR3 nucleotides: TGCGCCAGCAGCCAGGGACAGGGTGGGACTGAAGCTTTCTTT. It encodes CASSQGQGGTEAFF. The chain combines TRBV5-1 with TRBJ1-1, with TRBD1 identical over 9 bases. Germline V gives CDR1 SGHRS, CDR2 YFSETQ. V gave up 4 bases and J gave up 5 bases; unmatched junction bases: 6. The CDR3 sequence is 14 residues long.

The chain uses TRBV14 and TRBJ1-2; 7 nucleotides match TRBD1. CDR3 length: 14 residues. Losses at the gene ends were 7 bases for V and 3 bases for J; bases not matched to a gene: 8. The V gene's germline CDR1 is SGHDN and CDR2 FVKESK. CDR3 loop: CASTRGGQYYGYTF. The DNA of the CDR3 is TGTGCCAGCACCCGAGGGGGACAGTACTATGGCTACACCTTC.

In its sample, this clone was seen once. This chain uses TRBV19 with TRBJ2-7, with TRBD1 identical over 7 bases. J was trimmed by 3 bases and V by 0 bases; bases with no gene match: 14. The germline CDR1 and CDR2 sequences are LNHDA and SQIVND (reference sequence). The CDR3 sequence is 18 residues long. CDR3 in DNA: TGTGCCAGTAGTATAGATCAGATGTCCCCGACAGGGAGCTACGAGCAGTACTTC. Encoded protein: CASSIDQMSPTGSYEQYF.

This chain links TRBV6-1 with TRBJ1-2; tentatively, D is TRBD1 (5 bases). The CDR3 runs to 11 residues. Germline CDR1 and CDR2: MNHNS and SASEGT. The V end was cut by 2 bases, the J end by 14 bases, with 12 bases between. The CDR3 bases are TGTGCCAGCAGTGAAATAGGGGCAAAGACCTTC. Translation gives CASSEIGAKTF.

This clone was found once. The genes are TRBV9 and TRBJ2-1; 10 bases line up with TRBD2. The V gene end was trimmed by 4 bases and the J gene end by 6 bases; junction bases not matched to a gene: 7. The CDR3 runs 15 residues. Germline CDR1 is SGDLS and CDR2 is YYNGEE. The CDR3, as DNA: TGTGCCAGCAGCCCAACTAGCGGGATGATCAATGAGCAGTTCTTC. Residues: CASSPTSGMINEQFF. Full variable domain (rest looked up from reference TRBV9 and TRBJ2-1): DSGVTQTPKHLITATGQRVTLRCSPRSGDLSVYWYQQSLDQGLQFLIQYYNGEERAKGNILERFSAQQFPDLHSELNLSSLELGDSALYFCASSPTSGMINEQFFGPGTRLTVL.